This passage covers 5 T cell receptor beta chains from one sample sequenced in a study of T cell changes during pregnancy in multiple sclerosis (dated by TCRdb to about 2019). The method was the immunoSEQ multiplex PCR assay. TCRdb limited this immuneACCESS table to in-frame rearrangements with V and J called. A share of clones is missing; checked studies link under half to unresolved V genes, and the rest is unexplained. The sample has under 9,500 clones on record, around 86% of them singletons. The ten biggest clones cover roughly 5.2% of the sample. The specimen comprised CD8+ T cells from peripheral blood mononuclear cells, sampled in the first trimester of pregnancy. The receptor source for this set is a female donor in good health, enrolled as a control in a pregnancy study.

In nucleotides, the CDR3 is TGCAGCGTTGAGGCTAGTAGCACAGATACGCAGTATTTT. Amino acid sequence: CSVEASSTDTQYF. The V gene is TRBV29-1, the J gene TRBJ2-3; D is unclear. The V gene lost 3 bases and the J gene lost 0 bases, with 7 bases spanning the gap. This CDR3 comprises 13 residues. Per germline, CDR1 SQVTM and CDR2 ANQGSEA.

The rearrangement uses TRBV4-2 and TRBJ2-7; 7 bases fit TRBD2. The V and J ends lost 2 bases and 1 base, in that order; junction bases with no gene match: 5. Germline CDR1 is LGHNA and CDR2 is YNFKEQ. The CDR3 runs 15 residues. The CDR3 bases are TGTGCCAGCAGCCAACGCCTAGCGGATTCCTACGAGCAGTACTTC. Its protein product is CASSQRLADSYEQYF.

CDR3 in amino acids: CASRPTSGGLYNEQFF. Here the CDR3 DNA reads TGTGCCAGCAGGCCGACTAGCGGGGGCCTGTACAATGAGCAGTTCTTC. The chain is built from TRBV7-2 and TRBJ2-1; 12 bases are shared with TRBD2. Per germline, CDR1 SGHTA and CDR2 FQGNSA. V was pared by 6 bases and J by 4 bases, with 7 bases of the junction left unmatched. This CDR3 region has 16 residues.

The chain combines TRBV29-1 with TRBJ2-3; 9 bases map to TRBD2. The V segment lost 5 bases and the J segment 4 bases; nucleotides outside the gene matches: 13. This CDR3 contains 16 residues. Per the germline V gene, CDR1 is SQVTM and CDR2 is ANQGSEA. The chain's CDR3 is CSVYLGVAGVPDTQYF. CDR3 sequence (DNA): TGCAGCGTTTACCTTGGAGTAGCGGGAGTCCCAGATACGCAGTATTTT.

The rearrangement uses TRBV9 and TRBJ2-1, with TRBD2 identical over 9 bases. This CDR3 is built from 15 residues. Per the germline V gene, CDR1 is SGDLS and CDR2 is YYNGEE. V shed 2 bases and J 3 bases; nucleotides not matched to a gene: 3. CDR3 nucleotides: TGTGCCAGCAGCGTGGGCGGGGGGGACTACAATGAGCAGTTCTTC. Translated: CASSVGGGDYNEQFF.